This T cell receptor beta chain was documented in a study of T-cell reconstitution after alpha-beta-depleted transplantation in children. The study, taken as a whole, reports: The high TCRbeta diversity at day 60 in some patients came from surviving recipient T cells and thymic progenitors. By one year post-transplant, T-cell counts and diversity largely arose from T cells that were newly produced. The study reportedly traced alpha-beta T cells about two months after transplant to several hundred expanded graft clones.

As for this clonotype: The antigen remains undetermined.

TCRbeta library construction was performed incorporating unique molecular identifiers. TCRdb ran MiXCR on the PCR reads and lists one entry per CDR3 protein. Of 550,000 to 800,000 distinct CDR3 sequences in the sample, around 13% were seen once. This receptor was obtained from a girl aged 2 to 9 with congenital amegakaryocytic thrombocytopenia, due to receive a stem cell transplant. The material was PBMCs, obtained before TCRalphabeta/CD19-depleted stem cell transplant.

CDR3: CASPAVNTEAFF. Written as DNA, the CDR3 is TGTGCCAGCCCGGCAGTAAACACTGAAGCTTTCTTT. The chain is built from TRBV12-3 or TRBV12-4 and TRBJ1-1, with unresolved D. The CDR3 runs to 12 residues. V lost 8 bases and J lost 2, with 9 bases in between.